The present TCR beta chain was sequenced within a study of T cells expressing NK-cell markers. Study-level information: Obtained from sorted CD3+CD56+NKG2C+, CD3+CD56+NKG2C- and CD3+CD56-NKG2C+ T cells were the TCR beta repertoires. Eight donors were sequenced, seven testing HCMV-seropositive and one testing seronegative.

The germline V gene has CDR1 SGHNT and CDR2 YYREEE (reference sequence). This CDR3 contains 12 residues. On this clonotype itself: Its antigen is currently unknown.

Scientists made TCR beta cDNA using 5'RACE template switching with UMIs. After re-calling the 5' RACE reads, TCRdb lists one entry per CDR3 protein, DNA absent. Across about 370,000 distinct CDR3 sequences, the top ten clones capture 9.5% to 12% of the sample. Study results and caveats: What remained unclear was the HCMV specificity of expanded NKG2C+ T cell clones.

The clonotype originates from a woman aged 45-65 years in good health. Sample: blood T cells: a sorted CD56 or NKG2C T cell subset, CD4+ or CD8+ T cells, or bulk PBMC T cells (not recorded which). This rearrangement joins TRBV5-4 to TRBJ2-3. The CDR3 here is CASSLDSSTQYF.